Shown below are 26 T cell receptor beta chains from a single sample sequenced in a study of blood T cells in healthy people across ages. For the second PCR, which ran for roughly 6 to 12 cycles, a sample-barcoded 5' primer and a J-beta primer mix were used. TCRdb redid the calling of the 5' RACE reads with MiXCR, one entry per CDR3 protein. Of about 640,000 distinct CDR3 sequences in the sample, approximately 50% were seen once. The specimen sequenced was blood. Source of these receptors: a man aged 55 to 70 in good health.

The chain couples TRBV5-1 to TRBJ2-3, with 10 positions matching TRBD1. V dropped 0 bases and J dropped 3; count of bases not matched to a gene: 10. The CDR3 is made up of 18 amino acids. The germline gives CDR1 SGHRS, CDR2 YFSETQ. Written as DNA, the CDR3 is TGCGCCAGCAGCTTGGGGGACAGGGGACTCTCCTGGACAGATACGCAGTATTTT. It encodes CASSLGDRGLSWTDTQYF.

This chain joins TRBV20-1 and TRBJ1-5; TRBD1 is a possible D gene (6 bases). Trimming stripped 0 bases from V and 4 bases from J, with 13 bases between. The CDR3 length is 15 residues. Per germline, CDR1 DFQATT and CDR2 SNEGSKA (reference sequence). This chain's CDR3 is CSARDPGARNQPQHF. The CDR3 DNA reads as TGCAGTGCTAGAGATCCAGGGGCGCGGAATCAGCCCCAGCATTTT.

The V and J genes are TRBV4-2 and TRBJ2-3; 7 positions agree with TRBD2. Germline-derived CDR1 and CDR2 are LGHNA and YNFKEQ. The CDR3 is 16 residues long. Losses at the gene ends were 1 base for V and 4 bases for J; bases not matched to a gene: 8. CDR3 region: CASSQAEGLGADTQYF. The CDR3 nucleotides are TGTGCCAGCAGCCAAGCTGAAGGACTAGGAGCAGATACGCAGTATTTT.

This clonotype was detected a few times. The chain employs TRBV20-1 and TRBJ2-1, with 9 positions matching TRBD2. V lost 1 base to trimming and J lost 6 bases; unmatched junction nucleotides: 7. CDR1 and CDR2 from the germline V gene are DFQATT and SNEGSKA (reference sequence). CDR3 length: 15 residues. In nucleotides, the CDR3 is TGCAGTGCTAGAGGAGCGGGGGGAAGAGGCAATGAGCAGTTCTTC. Amino acids: CSARGAGGRGNEQFF.

The chain couples TRBV7-9 to TRBJ2-7, with D perhaps matching TRBD1 or TRBD2 (6 bases each). The CDR3 loop spans 16 amino acids. Trimming shortened V by 1 base and J by 10 bases, and 23 bases separated the two germline ends. Germline values: CDR1 SEHNR, CDR2 FQNEAQ (reference sequence). The CDR3 protein is CASSLEGGAGDSTQYF. CDR3 nucleotides: TGTGCCAGCAGCTTAGAGGGGGGAGCCGGGGATTCAACCCAGTACTTC.

This clonotype was detected only once. The chain is built from TRBV6-6 and TRBJ1-6; D remains unclear. Looked up from germline, CDR1 is MNHNY and CDR2 is SVGAGI (reference sequence). The germline V and J ends were trimmed by 2 bases and 6 bases, with 8 bases remaining between them. The CDR3 is 14 residues long. The CDR3: CASSYRVGNSPLHF. CDR3 nucleotide sequence: TGTGCCAGCAGTTACAGGGTCGGTAATTCACCCCTCCACTTT.

In this sample, this clonotype turned up many times. V is TRBV28 and J is TRBJ2-3, with D tentatively TRBD1 (5 bases). CDR1 and CDR2 (germline): MDHEN, SYDVKM. V was cut by 10 bases and J by 2 bases, with 13 bases left in between. The CDR3 spans 13 residues. The CDR3 nucleotides read TGTGCCACCCGACAGCCCAACACAGATACGCAGTATTTT. This gives the protein CATRQPNTDTQYF.

Notes on this clonotype: The junction departs from the called germline gene at one end, perhaps through a read error. This chain links TRBV12-3 or TRBV12-4 with TRBJ2-5; possibly TRBD2 for D (6 bases). The CDR3 runs to 14 residues. CDR3: CASINRLGGETQYF. In DNA, the CDR3 is TGTGCCAGCATCAATCGACTAGGTGGAGAGACCCAGTACTTT.

This chain uses TRBV20-1 with TRBJ2-3, with unresolved D. Germline-derived CDR1 and CDR2 are DFQATT and SNEGSKA (reference sequence). The CDR3 runs to 11 residues. V lost 4 bases, J lost 2 bases, and 4 bases lay in between. The CDR3 DNA follows: TGCAGTGCTACCCTCACAGATACGCAGTATTTT. Translating it yields CSATLTDTQYF.

On this clonotype: A single base separates this from a much larger clone, so it may be a read error. The chain is built from TRBV6-5 and TRBJ2-3, with D perhaps matching TRBD1 or TRBD2 (6 bases each). Germline CDR1 and CDR2: MNHEY and SVGAGI. V was clipped by 6 bases and J by 5 bases, with 12 bases between them. This CDR3 has 13 amino acids. The CDR3 nucleotides read TGTGCCAGCAGCCCCGGGGGCAAAGATACGCAGTATTTT. Amino acid sequence: CASSPGGKDTQYF.

The genes are TRBV25-1 and TRBJ1-6, with D possibly being TRBD1 (5 bases). The length of the CDR3 is 15 residues. Germline-derived CDR1 and CDR2 are MGHDK and SYGVNS. V was pared by 2 bases and J by 7 bases, with 12 bases between. The CDR3 loop reads CASSERGRGNSPLHF. Written as DNA, the CDR3 is TGTGCCAGCAGTGAAAGGGGACGGGGAAATTCACCCCTCCACTTT.

There are many counts of this clonotype. The gene calls are TRBV20-1 and TRBJ2-1; D tentatively fits TRBD1 or TRBD2 (5 bases each). Per the germline V gene, CDR1 is DFQATT and CDR2 is SNEGSKA (reference sequence). The CDR3 has 14 residues. With 6 bases removed from V and 4 bases from J, the gap between germline ends came to 16 bases. For the CDR3, the DNA is TGCAGTGCAATGCCCGGGACGGGATACAATGAGCAGTTCTTC. Encoded protein: CSAMPGTGYNEQFF.

The chain recombines TRBV6-1 with TRBJ2-4; TRBD2 might be the D (5 bases). Per germline, CDR1 MNHNS and CDR2 SASEGT. The CDR3 loop spans 16 amino acids. V was trimmed by 4 bases and J by 0 bases, leaving 13 bases between them. The CDR3 DNA follows: TGTGCCAGCAGTGGCCCGGAGGCCCAAGCCAAAAACATTCAGTACTTC. This gives the protein CASSGPEAQAKNIQYF.

The gene calls are TRBV4-1 and TRBJ1-2; TRBD1 is a possible D gene (6 bases). The germline gives CDR1 MGHRA, CDR2 YSYEKL. V was cut by 4 bases and J by 2 bases, with 17 bases left in between. There are 16 residues in the CDR3. CDR3 sequence reads: CASSPTTDRINYGYTF. The CDR3 bases are TGCGCCAGCAGCCCTACCACCGACAGGATCAACTATGGCTACACCTTC.

A note on this clonotype: The conserved phenylalanine or tryptophan normally closing the CDR3 is absent here, so this likely arose from a read error. The DNA of the CDR3 is TGTGCCAGCAGCCAAGCAGCGGGGGCGACCTACGAGCAGTACTTG. This gives the protein CASSQAAGATYEQYL. This chain uses TRBV4-2 with TRBJ2-7, with 8 bases matching TRBD2. The junction had 4 bases not matched to a gene; V was cut back by 1 base and J by 2 bases. Germline assignment: CDR1 LGHNA and CDR2 YNFKEQ. The CDR3 extends over 15 amino acids.

The chain links TRBV10-3 to TRBJ2-1, with 12 bases that match TRBD2. The germline CDR1 and CDR2 sequences are ENHRY and SYGVKD. The CDR3 is made up of 13 amino acids. V dropped 8 bases and J dropped 10; count of bases not matched to a gene: 6. For the CDR3, the DNA is TGTGCCATCGGGTCTACTAGCGGGGGGGAGCAGTTCTTC. It translates to CAIGSTSGGEQFF.

This clonotype has just a few counts. J is TRBJ2-7 and V is TRBV3-1; possible D gene TRBD1, 5 bases. V was clipped by 4 bases and J by 3 bases, with 16 bases between them. Germline V gives CDR1 LGHDT, CDR2 YNNKEL (reference sequence). The CDR3 runs 15 residues. The CDR3 protein is CASSRGPQGIYEQYF. The CDR3, as DNA: TGTGCCAGCAGCCGGGGCCCGCAAGGTATCTACGAGCAGTACTTC.

The V and J genes are TRBV5-4 and TRBJ2-1, with 7 bases that match TRBD2. V dropped 4 bases and J dropped 0; count of bases not matched to a gene: 13. Per the germline V gene, CDR1 is SGHNT and CDR2 is YYREEE (reference sequence). This CDR3 comprises 18 residues. CDR3 loop: CASSHHKAGRSSYNEQFF. Written as DNA, the CDR3 is TGTGCCAGCAGCCATCACAAAGCGGGGAGGAGCTCCTACAATGAGCAGTTCTTC.

This clonotype has at least ten counts. V is TRBV28 and J is TRBJ2-5, with 7 bases identical to TRBD1. The CDR3 has 15 amino acids. Germline loops: CDR1 MDHEN, CDR2 SYDVKM. Germline trimming cut 3 bases from V and 0 bases from J; bases unmatched to any gene: 4. CDR3 bases: TGTGCCAGCAGTTTGCCCGGGACAGACCAAGAGACCCAGTACTTC. This translates into CASSLPGTDQETQYF.

The chain recombines TRBV7-9 with TRBJ2-1, with D perhaps matching TRBD2 (6 bases). The CDR3 is 14 residues long. V dropped 8 bases and J dropped 7 bases, with 18 bases sitting between them. Germline-derived CDR1 and CDR2 are SEHNR and FQNEAQ (reference sequence). The DNA of the CDR3 is TGTGCCAGCCCCCCGGGGGAGTCTAGTAATGAGCAGTTCTTC. Its protein product is CASPPGESSNEQFF.

J is TRBJ2-3 and V is TRBV6-6; a possible D gene is TRBD2 (5 bases). The CDR3 covers 13 residues. V lost 2 bases to trimming and J lost 4 bases, with 7 bases between them. Germline V gene lookup returns CDR1 MNHNY and CDR2 SVGAGI (reference sequence). The CDR3: CASSYLAADTQYF. The CDR3 DNA is TGTGCCAGCAGTTACCTAGCCGCAGATACGCAGTATTTT.

The chain employs TRBV11-2 and TRBJ2-1; no clear D. V lost 5 bases, J lost 9 bases, and 23 bases lay in between. CDR3 length: 16 residues. Germline CDR1 SGHAT, CDR2 FQNNGV. CDR3 DNA: TGTGCCAGCAGCCCCGAGAAGGTAGCAGCATTGGGTGAGCAGTTCTTC. Translating gives CASSPEKVAALGEQFF.

This chain connects TRBV5-1 to TRBJ1-2, with 10 bases that match TRBD1. Trimming cost V 2 bases and J 5 bases; bases outside gene matches: 6. This CDR3 has 15 amino acids. Per germline, CDR1 SGHRS and CDR2 YFSETQ. The CDR3 DNA sequence: TGCGCCAGCAGCTTCCCCGGGACAGGGGAATATGGCTACACCTTC. This translates into CASSFPGTGEYGYTF.

The J gene is TRBJ2-1, the V gene TRBV3-1; D assignment may be TRBD1 or TRBD2 (6 bases each). Germline lookup yields CDR1 LGHDT and CDR2 YNNKEL (reference sequence). The length of the CDR3 is 15 residues. V was trimmed by 0 bases and J by 4 bases, leaving 10 bases between them. DNA of the CDR3: TGTGCCAGCAGCCAAGAGAGGAGGGGGTACAATGAGCAGTTCTTC. Its translation: CASSQERRGYNEQFF.

This clonotype was seen only once. The rearrangement joins TRBV27 to TRBJ1-4; D not resolved. The CDR3 length is 16 residues. Germline CDR1 MNHEY, CDR2 SMNVEV (reference sequence). The V gene lost 6 bases and the J gene lost 3 bases, with 17 bases spanning the gap. The CDR3 sequence: CASRRVGSSANEKLFF. The CDR3 coding sequence is TGTGCCAGCAGGCGAGTCGGGTCGTCGGCTAATGAAAAACTGTTTTTT. The full variable domain, with the rest looked up from reference TRBV27 and TRBJ1-4, is EAQVTQNPRYLITVTGKKLTVTCSQNMNHEYMSWYRQDPGLGLRQIYYSMNVEVTDKGDVPEGYKVSRKEKRNFPLILESPSPNQTSLYFCASRRVGSSANEKLFFGSGTQLSVL.

This clonotype turned up a few times. The rearrangement uses TRBV20-1 and TRBJ2-5, with 7 nucleotides matching TRBD2. The CDR3 spans 14 residues. Germline assignment: CDR1 DFQATT and CDR2 SNEGSKA (reference sequence). The J segment lost 2 bases and the V segment lost 4 bases, leaving 7 bases of the junction unmatched. The DNA for the CDR3 is TGCAGTGCTAACCGGGGCGGGGGTCAAGAGACCCAGTACTTC. It is translated as CSANRGGGQETQYF.